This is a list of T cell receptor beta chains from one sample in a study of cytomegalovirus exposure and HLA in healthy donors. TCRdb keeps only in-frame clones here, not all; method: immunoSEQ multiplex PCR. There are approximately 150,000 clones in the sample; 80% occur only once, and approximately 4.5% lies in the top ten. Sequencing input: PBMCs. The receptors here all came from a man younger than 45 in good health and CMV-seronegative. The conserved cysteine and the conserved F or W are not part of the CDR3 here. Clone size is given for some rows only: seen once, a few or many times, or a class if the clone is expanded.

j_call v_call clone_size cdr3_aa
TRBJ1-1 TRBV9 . ASSPGPGLLNTEAF
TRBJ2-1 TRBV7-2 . ASSLQAGGPPYNEQF
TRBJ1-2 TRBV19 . ASRQQGGYT
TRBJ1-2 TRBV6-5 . ASRRTAPRGYT
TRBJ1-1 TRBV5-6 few ASGGGQGDMAF
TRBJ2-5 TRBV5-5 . ASSSWDREETQY
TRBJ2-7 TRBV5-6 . ASSSGTSFYEQY
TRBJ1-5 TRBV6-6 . ASSPDGYQPQH
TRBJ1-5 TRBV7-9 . ASRQGNQPQH
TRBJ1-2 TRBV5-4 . ATGGGEYGYT
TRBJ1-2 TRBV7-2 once ASSLRGLLGGYT
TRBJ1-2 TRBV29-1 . SVPGDRDGFVGGYT
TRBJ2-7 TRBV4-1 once ASRGGSSYEQY
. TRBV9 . ASSLAGPGSYEQY
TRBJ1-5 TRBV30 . AWGVREGRQPQH
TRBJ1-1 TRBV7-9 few ASSHEGYTEAF
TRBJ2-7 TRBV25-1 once ASRRSSGRYEQY
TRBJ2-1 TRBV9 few ASSPRDSFNEQF
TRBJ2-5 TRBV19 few ASRWTGSEETQY
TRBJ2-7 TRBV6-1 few AAGAGDFYEQY
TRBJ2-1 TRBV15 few ATSREVWEGGYNEQF
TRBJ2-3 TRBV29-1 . SVGSRTQGPFYGDTQY
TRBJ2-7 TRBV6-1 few ASSEMVQFYEQY
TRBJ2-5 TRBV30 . AWGRTNGGSWGETQY
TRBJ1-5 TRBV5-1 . ASSPTGGNSNQPQH
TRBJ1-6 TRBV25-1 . ASSNNRDFPNSPLH
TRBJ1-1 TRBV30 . AWSVPRTGYTEAF
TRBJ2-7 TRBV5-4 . ASSSLGGSPYEQY
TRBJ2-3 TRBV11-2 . ASSRRGRKIDTQY
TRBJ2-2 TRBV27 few ASSFGQGNTGELF
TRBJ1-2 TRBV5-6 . ASSWTQGLLKYGYT
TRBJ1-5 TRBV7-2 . ASSFLGQGNQPQH
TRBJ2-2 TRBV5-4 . ASSFVRGDTGELF
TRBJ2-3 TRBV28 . ASSLGPGSTDTQY
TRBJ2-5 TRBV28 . ASSLAREQETQY
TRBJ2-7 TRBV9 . ASSVDPLAGVQCEQY
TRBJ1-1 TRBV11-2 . ASSFQVNTEAF
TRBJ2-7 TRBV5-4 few ASSLPGYYEQY
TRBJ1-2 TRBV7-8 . ASSSIRAGGYT